This TCR beta chain was captured by sequencing in a study of cytomegalovirus exposure and HLA in healthy donors. Findings of the study overall: In a later analysis, specific HLA alleles were associated with around 17,000 TCR beta sequences at a 0.05 false discovery rate. TCR beta chain V- and J-gene trimming was linked, in a later analysis, to a missense variant in DCLRE1C. Some V segments (TRBV6-2 and TRBV6-3 among them) were excluded as indistinguishable. In most subjects, TCR beta sequences reportedly gave accurate predictions of HLA-A and HLA-B alleles.

Germline lookup yields CDR1 SGHTA and CDR2 FQGNSA. The CDR3 contains 19 residues. The V and J ends lost 2 bases and 0 bases, in that order; junction bases with no gene match: 6. A multiplex PCR was run with 60 Vbeta primers and 13 Jbeta primers. Generated by immunoSEQ multiplex PCR, the TCRdb table keeps only in-frame clones and is missing some. The sample's table shows just over 40,000 clones. A note on this clone: What it binds is not known.

The sequenced sample was PBMCs. This TCR was recovered from a man aged 25 to 40 in good health and CMV-seronegative. The genes are TRBV7-2 and TRBJ2-2, with 13 bases identical to TRBD2. The CDR3 DNA sequence: TGTGCCAGCAGCTTAACTAGCGGGAGGGCACGGGCGAACACCGGGGAGCTGTTTTTT. Translated, it gives CASSLTSGRARANTGELFF.